This T cell receptor (beta chain) originates from a study of T cell responses to AZD1222 COVID-19 vaccine. With respect to this clone: Its antigen is currently unknown.

The CDR3 loop spans 12 amino acids. Germline V lookup: CDR1 SGHVS, CDR2 FNYEAQ. Germline trimming cut 3 bases from V and 8 bases from J; bases unmatched to any gene: 3. Findings of the study overall: Regions 160-218 and 743-854 dominated among vaccine-associated CD4 TCRs spanning spike. At baseline, seropositivity was found in only a handful of AZD1222 recipients.

Using immunoSEQ multiplex PCR, the repertoire was profiled, and TCRdb retains in-frame clones only, with some absent. The profile shows fewer than 150,000 clones, 80% to 95% of them singletons. The specimen was peripheral blood, collected on day 0 of AZD1222 vaccination. The sequence was collected from an adult in good health. The genes are TRBV7-6 and TRBJ1-2, with 7 bases matching TRBD1. In DNA form, the CDR3 reads TGTGCCAGCAGCTTCTCAGGGGGGGGCTACACCTTC. Translation gives CASSFSGGGYTF.